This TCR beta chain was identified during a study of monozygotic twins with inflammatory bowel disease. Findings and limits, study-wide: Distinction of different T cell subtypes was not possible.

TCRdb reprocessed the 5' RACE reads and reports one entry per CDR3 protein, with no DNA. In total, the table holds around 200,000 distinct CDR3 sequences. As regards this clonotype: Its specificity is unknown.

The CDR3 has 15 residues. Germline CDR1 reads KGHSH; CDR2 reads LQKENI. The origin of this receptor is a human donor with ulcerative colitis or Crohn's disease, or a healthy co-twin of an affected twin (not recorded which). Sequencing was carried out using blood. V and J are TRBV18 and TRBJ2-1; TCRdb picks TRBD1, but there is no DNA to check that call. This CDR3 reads CASSGGLYSYNEQFF.